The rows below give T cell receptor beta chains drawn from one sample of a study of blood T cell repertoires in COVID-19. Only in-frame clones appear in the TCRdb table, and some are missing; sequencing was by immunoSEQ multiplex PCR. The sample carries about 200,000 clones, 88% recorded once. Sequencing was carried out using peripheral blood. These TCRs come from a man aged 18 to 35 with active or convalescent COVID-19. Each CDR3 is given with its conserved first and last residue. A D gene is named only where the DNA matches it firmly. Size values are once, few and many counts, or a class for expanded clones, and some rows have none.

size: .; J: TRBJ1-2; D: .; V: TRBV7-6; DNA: TGTGCCAGCAGCTTATCTTCCGCGAACTATGGCTACACCTTC; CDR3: CASSLSSANYGYTF
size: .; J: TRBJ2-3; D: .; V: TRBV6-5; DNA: TGTGCCAGCAACCAGGGCAGGGCAGATACGCAGTATTTT; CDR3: CASNQGRADTQYF
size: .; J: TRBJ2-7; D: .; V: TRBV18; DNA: TGTGCCAGCTCACCACGGGGCCAAGGGCACGAGCAGTACTTC; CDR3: CASSPRGQGHEQYF
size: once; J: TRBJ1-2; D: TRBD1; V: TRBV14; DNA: TGTGCCAGCAGCCAATCAGGGGGCCTGGGGTATGGCTACACCTTC; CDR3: CASSQSGGLGYGYTF
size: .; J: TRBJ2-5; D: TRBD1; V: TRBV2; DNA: TGTGCCAGCAGTCCGGGACAGGGGGCCGGAGAGACCCAGTACTTC; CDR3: CASSPGQGAGETQYF
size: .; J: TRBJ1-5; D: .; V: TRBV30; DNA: TGTGCCTGGAGTGTGCAGGGTGATCAGCCCCAGCATTTT; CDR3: CAWSVQGDQPQHF
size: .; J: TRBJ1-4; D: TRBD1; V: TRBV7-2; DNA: TGTGCCAGCAGACGGGACAGCCATGAAAAACTGTTTTTT; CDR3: CASRRDSHEKLFF
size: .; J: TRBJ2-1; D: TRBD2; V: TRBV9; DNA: TGTGCCAGCAGCGCCCTTAGCGGGGGGGTTAAAAATGAGCAGTTCTTC; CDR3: CASSALSGGVKNEQFF
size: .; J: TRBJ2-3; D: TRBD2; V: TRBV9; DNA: TGTGCCAGCAGCCCAATGGGGCGGGGGAGCACAGATACGCAGTATTTT; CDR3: CASSPMGRGSTDTQYF
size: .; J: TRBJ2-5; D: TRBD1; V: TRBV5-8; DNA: TGTGCCAGCCGGACAGGGCGGGCGGGTTTGGAGACCCAGTACTTC; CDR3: CASRTGRAGLETQYF